This T cell receptor beta chain is from a study of shared clonotypes between healthy human individuals. For the study at large: Aged between 18 and 49, the donors were a couple of women and three men. The study's findings and limits: The rarefaction results pointed to incomplete sorted-subset sequencing despite large depth.

The germline CDR1 and CDR2 sequences are SEHNR and FQNEAQ (reference sequence). The CDR3 has 18 residues. J lost 0 bases, V lost 5 bases, and 11 bases had no gene match. As concerns this clone: Its antigen is as yet unknown.

Once extracted for a subset, genomic DNA was divided evenly among several immunoSEQ plates. Repertoires were generated with immunoSEQ multiplex PCR, while TCRdb's copy carries only in-frame clones and drops some. The data show about 1.1 million clones, about four fifths seen once. From CD4+ cells came CD45RA+ naive and CD45RA-negative memory subsets. Sequenced input: memory CD4+ T cells from PBMCs. Subset given: CD45RA-negative fraction. The rearrangement joins TRBV7-9 to TRBJ1-1; TRBD1 matches 11 bases. The clonotype comes from a man younger than 35 in good health. Some clones in this sample may be carry-over from other donors' samples. The CDR3 loop is CASSQPGTGGPMNTEAFF. The DNA for the CDR3 is TGTGCCAGCAGCCAGCCCGGGACAGGGGGTCCCATGAACACTGAAGCTTTCTTT.